The T cell receptor (beta chain) described here comes from a study of blood T cells in healthy people across ages. Study-wide findings and caveats: Total diversity from one million sequenced T cells was likely underestimated.

CDR1 is ENHRY, CDR2 SYGVKD, per germline. The V gene lost 8 bases and the J gene lost 5 bases, with 21 bases spanning the gap. CDR3 size: 15 residues. Note on this clonotype: Its antigen remains unknown.

Using a J-beta primer mix together with a sample-barcoded 5' primer, a second PCR was run for 7 to 11 cycles. A template-switch adaptor containing 12 random nucleotides labeled each cDNA molecule. TCRdb reprocessed the 5' RACE reads via MiXCR and lists one record per CDR3 protein. The table has about 1.8 million distinct CDR3 sequences, around half seen once. This chain connects TRBV10-3 to TRBJ2-5; D call uncertain. The sample taken for sequencing was blood. This sequence originates from a middle-aged woman in good health. This CDR3 reads CAIGIGPGTRETQYF. The CDR3, as DNA: TGTGCCATCGGGATCGGACCGGGCACAAGGGAGACCCAGTACTTC.